This T cell receptor (beta chain) was retrieved from a study of Graves' ophthalmopathy and Graves' hyperthyroidism. Findings of the study overall: The model achieved about 67% sensitivity and approximately 74% specificity for ophthalmopathy progression. Researchers report that a 13-signature model separated ophthalmopathy from stable hyperthyroidism, posting 87.88% sensitivity and about 78% specificity.

Newly diagnosed, the hyperthyroidism patients had under 2 months' duration and were aged 18 to 65. This clonotype was seen repeatedly, ten times or more. The antigen remains undetermined. From RNA, the CDR3 regions of TCR beta chains were amplified and sequenced. HTBI-primed first-round RT-PCR preceded second-round multiplex PCR. TCRdb recomputed calls from the multiplex PCR reads with MiXCR, one row per CDR3 protein. The profile shows about 370,000 distinct CDR3 sequences, roughly a sixth of them singletons. V gave up 0 bases and J gave up 5 bases, with 13 bases separating them. This CDR3 has 15 residues. Looked up from germline, CDR1 is LGHNT and CDR2 is FRNRAP.

The chain has TRBV12-5 and TRBJ1-1; possible D gene TRBD1, 6 bases. The sample consisted of peripheral blood. This TCR was sampled from an adult woman with stable Graves' hyperthyroidism. Here the CDR3 reads CASGLVQGLFTEAFF. CDR3 bases: TGTGCTAGTGGTTTGGTACAGGGTCTATTTACTGAAGCTTTCTTT.